Listed below are T cell receptor beta chains from one sample, sequenced in a study of OX40 agonist ivuxolimab in advanced cancers. The assay was immunoSEQ multiplex PCR, and TCRdb's table has in-frame clones only and misses some. The repertoire consists of approximately 70,000 clones, with 94% occurring once and the leading ten covering 15% to 19%. The sample was CD4+ or CD8+ T cells sorted from blood, taken in a trial of the OX40 agonist ivuxolimab. Receptors originate from an adult with an advanced solid tumor such as melanoma, head and neck, liver or kidney cancer. CDR3s include the opening cysteine and the closing phenylalanine or tryptophan.

>TRBV7-8|TRBJ2-7
CASSLRGRAWGTSSYEQYF
>TRBV2|TRBJ1-5
CASSDEQLYSNQPQHF
>TRBV28|NA
CASSPTYEQYF
>TRBV5-6|TRBJ2-7
CASSPLGDNEQYF
>TRBV6-5|TRBJ2-7
CASSYKNLVSSYEQYF
>TRBV27|TRBJ2-5
CASSSGLGGTQYF
>TRBV4-3|TRBJ2-3
CASTRTGTFSGRGDITDTQYF
>TRBV19|TRBJ1-1
CASEKWGENTEAFF
>TRBV27|TRBJ2-7
CASSPRAGGSYEQYF
>TRBV2|TRBJ1-1
CASSENRGVNTEAFF
>TRBV7-2|TRBJ1-4
CASSSEPTGPLDEKLFF
>TRBV27|TRBJ1-5
CASSLSGAPYSNQPQHF
>TRBV25-1|TRBJ2-5
CASSDRDGLRTQYF
>TRBV19|TRBJ2-3
CASSWSDLGTDTQYF
>TRBV4-2|TRBJ2-5
CASSRLADQETQYF
>TRBV9|TRBJ2-1
CASSVRQSASSYNEQFF
>TRBV4-3|TRBJ2-3
CASSQLLAGLADTQYF
>TRBV19|TRBJ2-7
CASSIPLTPHEQYF
>TRBV11-2|TRBJ2-7
CASSPGGRVTYEQYF
>TRBV5-6|TRBJ1-1
CASSLGRARPLVFF
>TRBV27|TRBJ1-1
CASSLAWGTEAFF
>TRBV27|TRBJ1-5
CASSALLSNQPQHF
>TRBV5-6|TRBJ2-7
CASSPLREEQYF
>TRBV27|TRBJ2-7
CASSLSSGLGTEQYF
>TRBV27|TRBJ2-1
CASSLEGTGSYNEQFF
>TRBV4-3|TRBJ2-6
CASSQELWRAASGANVLTF
>TRBV12-5|TRBJ2-7
CASGSGDGTYEQYF
>TRBV7-9|TRBJ2-7
CASSLVYGDRSYEQYF
>TRBV7-3|TRBJ2-1
CASAMGGGYNEQFF
>TRBV10-2|TRBJ1-6
CASSDPTPLHF
>TRBV4-1|TRBJ2-7
CASSQVDRGGPYEQYF
>TRBV5-6|TRBJ1-2
CASSVGGAENYGYTF
>TRBV5-1|TRBJ2-7
CASSITVWDRGSHEQYF
>TRBV7-2|TRBJ1-1
CASSLGRGWGKSTEAFF
>TRBV18|TRBJ2-3
CASSSDRDSTDTQYF
>TRBV12-5|TRBJ1-1
CASGFGATRYTEAFF
>TRBV7-2|TRBJ2-7
CASSLDWDRLMGEQYF